Sequencing of this T cell receptor (beta chain) was carried out in a study of cytomegalovirus exposure and HLA in healthy donors. 60 Vbeta and 13 Jbeta primers were used in PCR. Sequenced by immunoSEQ multiplex PCR; TCRdb stores in-frame clones only, minus some. Found here are tens of thousands of clones, around 80% of them singletons; the top ten hold around 0.96%. This clonotype was sampled from a male donor in good health and CMV-seronegative. The specimen was PBMCs.

The DNA of the CDR3 is TGTGCCACCGGACAGGGTAATCAGCCCCAGCATTTT. Its protein product is CATGQGNQPQHF. The chain joins TRBV6-1 to TRBJ1-5, with 8 bases that match TRBD1. CDR3 length: 12 residues. Germline trimming cut 10 bases from V and 4 bases from J; bases unmatched to any gene: 3. CDR1 and CDR2 from the germline V gene are MNHNS and SASEGT.